The clone carrying this T cell receptor beta chain was seen more than once but under ten times. This entry belongs to a study of T cells in Graves' hyperthyroidism and ophthalmopathy. Study overall: Peripheral blood collection took place at initial diagnosis, before any treatment.

Researchers amplified the TCR beta CDR3 regions from RNA transcripts. The study used the HTBI primer set for a first-round RT-PCR of the TCR CDR3. TCRdb independently ran MiXCR on the multiplex PCR reads; one entry per CDR3 protein. The sample includes nearly 600,000 distinct CDR3 sequences, around 14% of them seen just once. These patients, aged 18 to 65, had recently diagnosed hyperthyroidism lasting under 2 months. With V trimmed by 0 bases and J by 5 bases, 7 bases remained unmatched. The CDR3 length is 16 residues. CDR1 and CDR2 (germline): LGHDT, YNNKEL (reference sequence). The TCR comes from a woman aged 30 to 39 with Graves' hyperthyroidism that later progressed to Graves' ophthalmopathy. The rearrangement joins TRBV3-1 to TRBJ2-5; 9 nucleotides match TRBD2. Input material: blood. The CDR3: CASSQESGLAGETQYF. The CDR3 nucleotides read TGTGCCAGCAGCCAAGAATCGGGACTAGCCGGCGAGACCCAGTACTTC.